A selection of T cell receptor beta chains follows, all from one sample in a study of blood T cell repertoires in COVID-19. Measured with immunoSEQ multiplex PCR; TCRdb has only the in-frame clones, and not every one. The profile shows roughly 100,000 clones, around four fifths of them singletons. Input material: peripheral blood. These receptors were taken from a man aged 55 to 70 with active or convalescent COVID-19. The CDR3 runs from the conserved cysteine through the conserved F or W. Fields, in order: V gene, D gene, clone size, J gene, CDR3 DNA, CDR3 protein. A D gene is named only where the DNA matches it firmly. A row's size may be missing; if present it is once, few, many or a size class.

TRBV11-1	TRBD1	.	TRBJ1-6	TGTGCCAGCAGCTTACTCCCAGGGGGAGTCTCACCCCTCCACTTT	CASSLLPGGVSPLHF
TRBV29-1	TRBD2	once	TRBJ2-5	TGCAGCGTCCCTAGCGGGAGGGCTGGGGGGACCCAGTACTTC	CSVPSGRAGGTQYF
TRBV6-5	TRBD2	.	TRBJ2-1	TGTGCCAGCAGTACCGGGACTAGAGTCGATGAGCAGTTCTTC	CASSTGTRVDEQFF
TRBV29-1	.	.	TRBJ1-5	TGCAGCGTTCGGGAACCCGGCACCGGTCAGCCCCAGCATTTT	CSVREPGTGQPQHF
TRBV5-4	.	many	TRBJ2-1	TGTGCCAGCAGCTTGGAAGGCGGCGGAGCCTACAATGAGCAGTTCTTC	CASSLEGGGAYNEQFF
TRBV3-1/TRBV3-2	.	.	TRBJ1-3	TGTGCCAGCAGCCAAGATCCAATCCCAGTGCTCTCTGGAAACACCATATATTTT	CASSQDPIPVLSGNTIYF
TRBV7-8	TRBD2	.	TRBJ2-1	TGTGCCAGCAGCGATGAAGCGGGAAGCAATGAGCAGTTCTTC	CASSDEAGSNEQFF
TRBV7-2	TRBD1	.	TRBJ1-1	TGTGCCAGCAGCCAACCCGGGGGGACAGGGGGGACTGAAGCTTTCTTT	CASSQPGGTGGTEAFF
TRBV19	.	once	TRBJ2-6	TGTGCCAGTAGCGCGGGGTCTGGGGCCAACGTCCTGACTTTC	CASSAGSGANVLTF
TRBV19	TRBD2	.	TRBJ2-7	TGTGCCAGTAGTTTCGGGACTAGCGGCTACGAGCAGTACTTC	CASSFGTSGYEQYF
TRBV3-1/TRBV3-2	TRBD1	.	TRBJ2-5	TGTGCCAGCAGGAGGACAGGGTGGGAAGAGACCCAGTACTTC	CASRRTGWEETQYF
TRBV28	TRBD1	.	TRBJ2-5	TGTGCCAGCACCCCGAATCCGGGACAGGGCTACGAGACCCAGTACTTC	CASTPNPGQGYETQYF
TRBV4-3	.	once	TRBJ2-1	TGCGCCAGCAGCCAAGAGCTCAACGTGGCCTCCTACAATGAGCAGTTCTTC	CASSQELNVASYNEQFF
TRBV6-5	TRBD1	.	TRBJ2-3	TGTGCCAGCAGTCCTCAGACAGGGAATGTAGATACGCAGTATTTT	CASSPQTGNVDTQYF
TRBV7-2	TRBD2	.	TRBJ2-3	TGTGCCAGCAGCCTCTCGGGGGGGCACTTAGGGGATACGCAGTATTTT	CASSLSGGHLGDTQYF
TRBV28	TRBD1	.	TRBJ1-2	TGTGCCAGCAGTTTACCGACAGGGGCTAACTATGGCTACACCTTC	CASSLPTGANYGYTF
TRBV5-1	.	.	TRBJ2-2	TGCGCCAGCAGCCGCAACAGGGACACCGGGGAGCTGTTTTTT	CASSRNRDTGELFF
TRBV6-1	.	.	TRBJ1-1	TGTGCCAGCAGTGAATTGCTGGGGACAACTGAAGCTTTCTTT	CASSELLGTTEAFF
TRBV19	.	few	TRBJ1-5	TGTGCCAGTAGGGGCACAGGCACAATCAATCAGCCCCAGCATTTT	CASRGTGTINQPQHF
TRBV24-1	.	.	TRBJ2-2	TGTGCCACCAGTAGTGGGGGCTCGAACACCGGGGAGCTGTTTTTT	CATSSGGSNTGELFF
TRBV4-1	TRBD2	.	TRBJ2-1	TGCGCCAGCAGCCAAGATGTGGCTAGCGGTTACAATGAGCAGTTCTTC	CASSQDVASGYNEQFF
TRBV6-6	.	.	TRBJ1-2	TGTGCCAGCAGTTACGGGCAGGCAGACTATGGCTACACCTTC	CASSYGQADYGYTF
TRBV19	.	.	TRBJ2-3	TGTGCCAGTAGTACTCGACTAGATACGACAGATACGCAGTATTTT	CASSTRLDTTDTQYF
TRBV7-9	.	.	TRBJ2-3	TGTGCCAGCAGCTGGGCGGATACGCAGTATTTT	CASSWADTQYF
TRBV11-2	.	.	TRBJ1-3	TGTGCCAGCATCCTTGGGGGCCGCGGCTCTGGAAACACCATATATTTT	CASILGGRGSGNTIYF
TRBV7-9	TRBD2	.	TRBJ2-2	TGTGCCAGCAGCGGACTAGCGGGAGCCGGGGAGCTGTTTTTT	CASSGLAGAGELFF
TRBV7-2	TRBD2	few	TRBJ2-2	TGTGCCAGCAGCCCTCTATCTAGCGGGAGAGTGTATGCCGGGGAGCTGTTTTTT	CASSPLSSGRVYAGELFF
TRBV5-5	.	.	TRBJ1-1	TGTGCCAGCAGCTTGGTTGTGGAGGAACCTTTCTTT	CASSLVVEEPFF
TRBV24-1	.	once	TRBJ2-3	TGTGCCACCACCGACAAAGCAACAGATACGCAGTATTTT	CATTDKATDTQYF